These T cell receptor beta chains were read from a single sample in a study of shared clonotypes between healthy human individuals. The assay was immunoSEQ multiplex PCR, and TCRdb's table has in-frame clones only and misses some. Of roughly 700,000 clones listed, about 74% are singletons. Sequencing input: memory CD4+ T cells sorted from blood. These receptors originate from a woman aged 30 to 39 in good health. CDR3s leave out the opening cysteine and the closing phenylalanine or tryptophan. The order of the fields is J gene, D gene, V gene, CDR3 protein. D genes are given only for firm matches.

j_gene: TRBJ2-6
d_gene: -
v_gene: TRBV2
CDR3aa: AREISGANVLT

j_gene: TRBJ1-6
d_gene: TRBD1
v_gene: TRBV6-1
CDR3aa: ASGTGSSYNSPLH

j_gene: TRBJ1-5
d_gene: -
v_gene: TRBV28
CDR3aa: ASTTRGRVIQPQH

j_gene: TRBJ2-1
d_gene: -
v_gene: TRBV28
CDR3aa: ASSGSVREGQSYNEQF

j_gene: TRBJ1-2
d_gene: -
v_gene: TRBV7-8
CDR3aa: ASSSLLAGYT

j_gene: TRBJ2-1
d_gene: TRBD2
v_gene: TRBV5-1
CDR3aa: ASSRASSGYNEQF

j_gene: TRBJ2-1
d_gene: TRBD1
v_gene: TRBV6-6
CDR3aa: ASRPSTGSSYNEQF

j_gene: TRBJ2-3
d_gene: TRBD2
v_gene: TRBV10-2
CDR3aa: ASSGPRGLAGARADTQY

j_gene: TRBJ2-2
d_gene: -
v_gene: TRBV5-1
CDR3aa: ASSLARDRNTGELF

j_gene: TRBJ1-5
d_gene: -
v_gene: TRBV9
CDR3aa: ASSVSNQPQH

j_gene: TRBJ2-1
d_gene: TRBD1
v_gene: TRBV19
CDR3aa: ASSSAADRGADEQF

j_gene: TRBJ1-1
d_gene: TRBD1
v_gene: TRBV6-1
CDR3aa: ASRQGVNTEAF